This T cell receptor (beta chain) was documented in a study of cytomegalovirus exposure and HLA in healthy donors. Per germline, CDR1 MDHEN and CDR2 SYDVKM. CDR3 length: 16 residues. V trimming: 1 base; J trimming: 3 bases; junction bases outside the gene matches: 4. Study-wide points: It was shown in a later analysis that HLA-associated TCR beta chains were more clonally expanded than other, equally common chains. Among TCR beta chains, those listed as cytomegalovirus-associated numbered approximately 150. Later analysis demonstrated an association between a missense DCLRE1C variant and TCR beta V- and J-gene trimming. Roughly uniform depth of sequencing across donors was assumed in presence/absence analyses.

PCR was performed using 60 Vbeta and 13 Jbeta primers. The method was immunoSEQ multiplex PCR; TCRdb's version includes in-frame clones alone and lacks a portion of them. The data contain about 190,000 clones, around 79% of them singletons. In the case of this clone: Antigen: not known.

Sample: PBMCs. The rearrangement joins TRBV28 to TRBJ2-7; TRBD2 matches 12 bases. The clonotype originates from a young woman in good health and CMV-seronegative. DNA of the CDR3: TGTGCCAGCAGTTTATATCTAGCGGGGGGGATCTACGAGCAGTACTTC. Its translation: CASSLYLAGGIYEQYF.